This T cell receptor (beta chain) was documented in a study of T-cell reconstitution after alpha-beta-depleted transplantation in children. This sample's TCRbeta library carried unique molecular identifier barcodes. TCRdb itself ran the PCR reads through MiXCR, one entry per CDR3 protein. The sample carries some 280,000 distinct CDR3 sequences, more than 9% recorded once. Germline V gives CDR1 DFQATT, CDR2 SNEGSKA (reference sequence). This CDR3 is 8 amino acids long. This clonotype was recorded a few times. Germline is not matched at one junction end, which may reflect a read error. The V and J genes are TRBV20-1 and TRBJ2-5; TRBD2 aligns across 7 bases. The sample consisted of PBMCs from the stem cell graft donor, taken from the stem cell graft. This TCR derives from a human donor who donated a stem cell graft to a child with SCID. CDR3 sequence reads: CSAGGTIF. The DNA of the CDR3 is TGCAGTGCCGGGGGGACTATCTTC.